One sample yielded the 18 T cell receptor beta chains listed below, sequenced in a study of Graves' ophthalmopathy and Graves' hyperthyroidism. TCR beta CDR3 amplification used RNA transcripts. The first round was an RT-PCR with HTBI primers, and the second round was a multiplex PCR. TCRdb processed the multiplex PCR reads anew with MiXCR; each CDR3 protein has one entry. The table lists 400,000 to 450,000 distinct CDR3 sequences, under 25% of them singletons. Sequencing was done on a sample of peripheral blood. All receptors come from a woman between 18 and 29 years old with stable Graves' hyperthyroidism.

This clonotype turned up a few times. The chain combines TRBV28 with TRBJ2-5; 7 bases match TRBD1. The CDR3 contains 13 residues. With 6 bases clipped from V and 4 bases from J, the junction kept 5 bases outside the gene matches. Germline V gives CDR1 MDHEN, CDR2 SYDVKM. The DNA for the CDR3 is TGTGCCAGCAGGATGACAGGGCTAGAGACCCAGTACTTC. It is translated as CASRMTGLETQYF.

This clonotype was observed at least ten times. V usage is TRBV4-2 and J usage is TRBJ2-7; TRBD1 or TRBD2 may be the D gene (5 bases each). Trimming removed 0 bases at V and 1 base at J, with 13 bases between. Germline-derived CDR1 and CDR2 are LGHNA and YNFKEQ. The CDR3 has 16 amino acids. Here the CDR3 DNA reads TGTGCCAGCAGCCAAGATCGGGGCAGGTATTCCTACGAGCAGTACTTC. Encoded protein: CASSQDRGRYSYEQYF.

In this sample, this clonotype turned up many times. The V and J genes are TRBV12-3 or TRBV12-4 and TRBJ2-4, with 7 bases lining up with TRBD1. This CDR3 is built from 12 residues. The ends lost 6 bases at V and 8 bases at J; junction bases unmatched: 4. The CDR3 sequence: CASSPTGDIQYF. CDR3 in DNA: TGTGCCAGCAGCCCAACAGGGGACATTCAGTACTTC.

This clonotype has at least ten counts. The chain links TRBV14 to TRBJ2-4, with 7 bases lining up with TRBD2. Per the germline V gene, CDR1 is SGHDN and CDR2 is FVKESK. V was pared by 3 bases and J by 5 bases, with 7 bases of the junction left unmatched. The CDR3 has 15 residues. CDR3 bases: TGTGCCAGCAGCCAGAGTGCGGGAGTTCAAAACATTCAGTACTTC. Amino acid sequence: CASSQSAGVQNIQYF.

This clonotype was seen repeatedly, ten times or more. The CDR3 spells CASSLWGQGTESSYEQYF. The DNA of the CDR3 is TGTGCCAGCAGTTTATGGGGACAAGGGACGGAGAGCTCCTACGAGCAGTACTTC. V and J are TRBV28 and TRBJ2-7; D possibly corresponds to TRBD1 (6 bases). The germline V gene encodes CDR1 MDHEN and CDR2 SYDVKM. V was shortened by 0 bases and J by 0 bases, with 18 bases between the two germline ends. The CDR3 is 18 amino acids.

This clonotype has at least ten counts. The V call is TRBV15, the J call TRBJ1-1, with a possible D match to TRBD1 (6 bases). Germline V CDR1 and CDR2: LNHNV, YYDKDF (reference sequence). The CDR3 has 14 amino acids. The V end lost 5 bases, the J end lost 1 base, and 11 bases lay between the germline ends. Here the CDR3 reads CATSRVGANTEAFF. In DNA form, the CDR3 reads TGTGCCACCAGCCGCGTGGGGGCGAACACTGAAGCTTTCTTT.

This clonotype was seen repeatedly, ten times or more. The chain recombines TRBV6-2 or TRBV6-3 with TRBJ2-7; perhaps TRBD2 as D (5 bases). The CDR3 runs 17 residues. Trimming shortened V by 5 bases and J by 7 bases, and 27 bases separated the two germline ends. CDR1 MNHEY and CDR2 SVGEGT come from the germline V gene. CDR3 sequence reads: CASSPHSVGHGGGEQYF. In DNA form, the CDR3 reads TGTGCCAGCAGTCCTCATAGCGTGGGCCACGGAGGTGGAGAGCAGTACTTC.

The sample holds many counts of this clonotype. This chain connects TRBV7-2 to TRBJ2-5, with 8 bases that match TRBD1. CDR1 is SGHTA and CDR2 is FQGNSA in the germline V gene. The CDR3 is made up of 15 amino acids. V was pared by 2 bases and J by 5 bases, with 7 bases of the junction left unmatched. The CDR3 bases are TGTGCCAGCAGCTTACTCAGGGGGCGCAGGGAGACCCAGTACTTC. Translated: CASSLLRGRRETQYF. The full variable domain, in which reference TRBV7-2 and TRBJ2-5 provide the parts outside the CDR3, is GAGVSQSPSNKVTEKGKDVELRCDPISGHTALYWYRQSLGQGLEFLIYFQGNSAPDKSGLPSDRFSAERTGGSVSTLTIQRTQQEDSAVYLCASSLLRGRRETQYFGPGTRLLVL.

This clonotype was seen repeatedly, ten times or more. This chain uses TRBV28 with TRBJ2-7, with 9 nucleotides matching TRBD1. V lost 4 bases to trimming and J lost 1 base; unmatched junction nucleotides: 11. This CDR3 contains 17 residues. Germline lookup yields CDR1 MDHEN and CDR2 SYDVKM. The CDR3 sequence: CASSSHPGTGLSYEQYF. As DNA, the CDR3 is TGTGCCAGCAGTTCCCACCCCGGGACAGGGTTGTCCTACGAGCAGTACTTC.

This clonotype was counted ten times or more. V usage is TRBV2 and J usage is TRBJ2-7; unclear D gene. Germline V gene lookup returns CDR1 SNHLY and CDR2 FYNNEI. V shed 10 bases and J shed 3 bases, with 10 bases lying between them. This CDR3 comprises 11 residues. CDR3 protein: CANSQLYEQYF. DNA for the CDR3: TGTGCCAACAGCCAGCTCTACGAGCAGTACTTC. The whole variable domain, filled in from reference TRBV2 and TRBJ2-7, reads EPEVTQTPSHQVTQMGQEVILRCVPISNHLYFYWYRQILGQKVEFLVSFYNNEISEKSEIFDDQFSVERPDGSNFTLKIRSTKLEDSAMYFCANSQLYEQYFGPGTRLTVT.

This clonotype appeared a few times. The rearrangement links TRBV7-2 to TRBJ2-5; D is perhaps TRBD1 or TRBD2 (5 bases each). Germline V gene data show CDR1 as SGHTA and CDR2 as FQGNSA. The V end was cut by 0 bases, the J end by 5 bases, with 16 bases between. This CDR3 comprises 16 residues. CDR3 DNA: TGTGCCAGCAGCTTAGCCGCGGGTGACAGATGGGAGACCCAGTACTTC. Translated: CASSLAAGDRWETQYF. Filled out from reference TRBV7-2 and TRBJ2-5, the complete variable domain reads GAGVSQSPSNKVTEKGKDVELRCDPISGHTALYWYRQSLGQGLEFLIYFQGNSAPDKSGLPSDRFSAERTGGSVSTLTIQRTQQEDSAVYLCASSLAAGDRWETQYFGPGTRLLVL.

The sample holds many counts of this clonotype. This chain links TRBV18 with TRBJ1-2, with 7 bases matching TRBD1. The CDR3 consists of 16 residues. The junction had 9 bases not matched to a gene; V was cut back by 2 bases and J by 3 bases. The germline gives CDR1 KGHSH, CDR2 LQKENI. In DNA form, the CDR3 reads TGTGCCAGCTCACCAACTCGCAACAGGGGTGACTATGGCTACACCTTC. Amino acids: CASSPTRNRGDYGYTF.

This clonotype has ten or more counts. The J gene is TRBJ1-1, the V gene TRBV11-2; maybe TRBD1 (5 bases). The CDR3 sequence is 16 residues long. Germline V CDR1 and CDR2: SGHAT, FQNNGV. V lost 0 bases, J lost 1 base, and 12 bases lay in between. This CDR3 is CASSLDEGPGNTEAFF. CDR3 bases: TGTGCCAGCAGCTTAGATGAGGGGCCGGGGAACACTGAAGCTTTCTTT.

In this sample, this clonotype turned up many times. At one boundary the junction diverges from the germline segment, which might be a read error. This chain uses TRBV30 with TRBJ2-4; the match to TRBD1 covers 8 bases. The germline V gene has CDR1 GTSNPN and CDR2 SVGIG (reference sequence). This CDR3 contains 17 residues. CDR3: CAWSRAGGSGAKNIKYF. In DNA form, the CDR3 reads TGTGCCTGGAGTCGGGCAGGGGGCTCGGGGGCCAAAAACATTAAGTACTTC.

Many counts were recorded for this clonotype. This chain joins TRBV6-5 and TRBJ2-7; 9 positions agree with TRBD2. Germline lookup yields CDR1 MNHEY and CDR2 SVGAGI. There are 15 residues in the CDR3. V lost 0 bases and J lost 4; bases outside the gene matches: 4. The CDR3 loop is CASSYSISGRYEQYF. CDR3 in DNA: TGTGCCAGCAGTTACTCGATTAGCGGGAGATACGAGCAGTACTTC.

This clonotype was counted at least ten times. The rearrangement uses TRBV6-2 or TRBV6-3 and TRBJ2-5; D not certain. The CDR3 is made up of 11 amino acids. Germline CDR1 is MNHEY and CDR2 is SVGEGT. V was cut by 2 bases and J by 5 bases, with 3 bases left in between. The CDR3 spells CASSYLETQYF. CDR3 in DNA: TGTGCCAGCAGTTACCTGGAGACCCAGTACTTC.

The CDR3 reads CAGGQGFNQPQHF. CDR3 DNA: TGTGCCGGGGGGCAGGGATTCAATCAGCCCCAGCATTTT. The chain links TRBV9 to TRBJ1-5, with D perhaps TRBD1 (6 bases). The CDR3 sequence is 13 residues long. V was clipped by 10 bases and J by 3 bases, with 14 bases between them. CDR1 is SGDLS and CDR2 is YYNGEE in the germline V gene. Combining the CDR3 with reference TRBV9 and TRBJ1-5 gives the whole variable domain DSGVTQTPKHLITATGQRVTLRCSPRSGDLSVYWYQQSLDQGLQFLIQYYNGEERAKGNILERFSAQQFPDLHSELNLSSLELGDSALYFCAGGQGFNQPQHFGDGTRLSIL.

This clonotype was recorded at least ten times. V is TRBV5-1 and J is TRBJ2-7; 9 bases map to TRBD1. The CDR3 is 13 residues long. V trimming: 9 bases; J trimming: 4 bases; junction bases outside the gene matches: 8. The V gene's germline CDR1 is SGHRS and CDR2 YFSETQ. The CDR3 sequence is CATPGQGNYEQYF. CDR3 nucleotide sequence: TGCGCCACCCCCGGACAGGGGAATTACGAGCAGTACTTC.